The TCR beta chain under discussion was sequenced for a study of blood T cell repertoires in COVID-19. The overall study: Material from acute and convalescent COVID-19 was sourced from the United States, Italy and Spain.

The CDR3 is 13 residues long. Trimming took 4 bases from V and 15 from J, leaving 16 bases between them. Germline V CDR1 and CDR2: SGHVS, FQNEAQ. Sequencing was performed with immunoSEQ multiplex PCR; in TCRdb, only in-frame clones are kept and a portion is missing. The table includes over 50,000 clones, 85% to 90% detected once. Sequenced material: peripheral blood. The TCR comes from a man between 65 and 85 years old with active COVID-19. This sequence joins TRBV7-8 and TRBJ1-6; D not certain. Here the CDR3 DNA reads TGTGCCAGCAGCTCCGGTGGTTTTGGTAACCTCCACTTT. It yields the protein CASSSGGFGNLHF.